These 27 T cell receptor beta chains were sequenced from one sample in a study of Ad26.COV2.S vaccination and SARS-CoV-2 variants. Indicated treatment: around 19 received Ad26.COV2.S at low or high dose, single or two shots; roughly five received placebo; per-sample allocation not given. On day 63 after the first injection, vaccine and placebo recipients gave samples. This table comes from immunoSEQ multiplex PCR, and its TCRdb copy is limited to in-frame clones, with some not included. The sample has approximately 410,000 clones, about 90% seen once. The sequences come from peripheral blood, collected in a trial of Ad26.COV2.S vaccine versus placebo. The source is a person between 18 and 60 years old who received the Ad26.COV2.S COVID-19 vaccine or a placebo.

The chain is built from TRBV7-2 and TRBJ2-3, with a weak D call TRBD2 (6 bases). This CDR3 is 15 amino acids long. V was clipped by 5 bases and J by 1 base, with 13 bases between them. The germline CDR1 and CDR2 sequences are SGHTA and FQGNSA. This CDR3 is CASSLSIAGTDTQYF. Here the CDR3 DNA reads TGTGCCAGCAGCCTAAGTATAGCGGGCACAGATACGCAGTATTTT.

This chain connects TRBV7-2 to TRBJ2-3, with D tentatively TRBD2 (6 bases). The CDR3 runs 15 residues. Between the trimmed V and J ends, which lost 4 bases and 2 bases, there was a span of 13 bases. Germline CDR1 is SGHTA and CDR2 is FQGNSA. The CDR3 coding sequence is TGTGCCAGCAGCTCCTCGGGACTCGACACAGATACGCAGTATTTT. Translation: CASSSSGLDTDTQYF.

The chain is built from TRBV2 and TRBJ2-7; D gene unclear. V was shortened by 4 bases and J by 6 bases, with 10 bases between the two germline ends. The CDR3 is 12 amino acids. Germline CDR1 and CDR2: SNHLY and FYNNEI. Here the CDR3 reads CASSVSPLEQYF. The DNA for the CDR3 is TGTGCCAGCAGTGTCTCTCCCCTCGAGCAGTACTTC.

V is TRBV5-5 and J is TRBJ2-7; D may be TRBD1 (6 bases). Trimming pared 0 bases from V and 2 bases from J, leaving 12 bases between. CDR3 size: 15 residues. Germline V lookup: CDR1 SGHKS, CDR2 YYEKEE (reference sequence). The CDR3 DNA reads as TGTGCCAGCAGCTTGGTGTCAGGGGATACCTACGAGCAGTACTTC. It is translated as CASSLVSGDTYEQYF.

The table lists this clone with a few counts. One end of the junction fails to match germline, which may point to a read error. V usage is TRBV30 and J usage is TRBJ1-6; no reliable D call. This CDR3 spans 11 amino acids. Germline V gives CDR1 GTSNPN, CDR2 SVGIG (reference sequence). CDR3 sequence (DNA): TGTGCCTGGGGAGGCCCCCTCGGCCCCCGGTGG. This translates into CAWGGPLGPRW.

The chain carries TRBV7-9 and TRBJ1-2; no firm D call. The V gene's germline CDR1 is SEHNR and CDR2 FQNEAQ (reference sequence). Trimming shortened V by 4 bases and J by 7 bases, and 13 bases separated the two germline ends. This CDR3 is built from 13 residues. CDR3 DNA: TGTGCCAGCAGCTATGGACGGACCATTGGCTACACCTTC. This encodes CASSYGRTIGYTF.

This rearrangement joins TRBV3-1 (or the pseudogene TRBV3-2) to TRBJ2-3, with TRBD2 matching 10 bases. CDR1 is LGHDT, CDR2 YNNKEL, per germline (reference sequence). V trimming: 3 bases; J trimming: 4 bases; junction bases outside the gene matches: 7. The CDR3 runs 16 residues. The CDR3 reads CASSQGAGGRADTQYF. CDR3 in DNA: TGTGCCAGCAGCCAGGGAGCGGGGGGGAGGGCAGATACGCAGTATTTT.

This chain links TRBV7-2 with TRBJ2-3, with 9 bases lining up with TRBD2. The V and J ends lost 2 bases and 7 bases, in that order; junction bases with no gene match: 10. CDR3 length: 16 residues. Looked up from germline, CDR1 is SGHTA and CDR2 is FQGNSA. Written as DNA, the CDR3 is TGTGCCAGCAGCTTAAGCGGCGGGGGGGCTGTGTATACGCAGTATTTT. It specifies CASSLSGGGAVYTQYF.

V gene TRBV14 combines with J gene TRBJ2-7; 9 nucleotides agree with TRBD2. V trimming: 7 bases; J trimming: 2 bases; junction bases outside the gene matches: 9. In germline, CDR1 is SGHDN, CDR2 FVKESK. The CDR3 spans 15 residues. The CDR3 coding sequence is TGTGCCAGCAACGCGGGGGGGACAAAGACCTACGAGCAGTACTTC. Translation: CASNAGGTKTYEQYF.

The rearrangement joins TRBV13 to TRBJ1-6, with D maybe TRBD1 (5 bases). Trimming left V 5 bases short and J 4 bases short, with 12 bases between. Per the germline V gene, CDR1 is PRHDT and CDR2 is FYEKMQ (reference sequence). The CDR3 length is 15 residues. CDR3: CASSQGGGYNSPLHF. For the CDR3, the DNA is TGTGCCAGCAGCCAAGGCGGGGGGTATAATTCACCCCTCCACTTT.

The V gene is TRBV11-2, the J gene TRBJ2-7; D call uncertain. This CDR3 is 12 amino acids long. Deletions cut 5 bases from V and 5 bases from J, with 10 bases between. Germline CDR1 is SGHAT and CDR2 is FQNNGV. The CDR3 DNA reads TGTGCCAGCAGCCTCCCTAGGGACGAGCAGTACTTC. Amino acid sequence: CASSLPRDEQYF.

The chain recombines TRBV7-2 with TRBJ1-1; the D gene is possibly TRBD1 (6 bases). With 5 bases removed from V and 1 base from J, the gap between germline ends came to 11 bases. This CDR3 is built from 14 residues. The germline CDR1 and CDR2 sequences are SGHTA and FQGNSA. The CDR3 region is CASSPRTANTEAFF. In DNA form, the CDR3 reads TGTGCCAGCAGCCCACGGACAGCGAACACTGAAGCTTTCTTT.

V gene TRBV5-4 combines with J gene TRBJ1-2, with no clear D. V was trimmed by 0 bases and J by 2 bases, leaving 14 bases between them. This CDR3 region has 16 residues. The germline CDR1 and CDR2 sequences are SGHNT and YYREEE (reference sequence). CDR3 sequence reads: CASSLALRGQNYGYTF. CDR3 DNA: TGTGCCAGCAGCTTGGCCTTAAGAGGGCAGAACTATGGCTACACCTTC.

J is TRBJ2-7 and V is TRBV7-2; D assignment may be TRBD1 or TRBD2 (6 bases each). The germline CDR1 and CDR2 sequences are SGHTA and FQGNSA. Trimming removed 3 bases from V and 4 bases from J, with 19 bases in between. The CDR3 loop spans 16 amino acids. The CDR3 DNA reads as TGTGCCAGCAGCTTCGCCGTATCGCAGGGGAGGTACGAGCAGTACTTC. It codes for CASSFAVSQGRYEQYF.

V usage is TRBV4-3 and J usage is TRBJ1-1; D perhaps matches TRBD1 (5 bases). V was pared by 5 bases and J by 10 bases, with 14 bases between. Germline V gene sequence: CDR1 LGHNA, CDR2 YSLEER. The CDR3 loop spans 12 amino acids. CDR3 nucleotides: TGCGCCAGCAGCGGAATCAAGGGGCGAGCTTTCTTT. This translates into CASSGIKGRAFF.

The chain combines TRBV7-9 with TRBJ2-7; unclear D gene. Trimming took 5 bases from V and 3 from J, leaving 14 bases between them. CDR3 length: 14 residues. CDR1 is SEHNR, CDR2 FQNEAQ, per germline (reference sequence). CDR3 sequence (DNA): TGTGCCAGCAGCCACCTCAGTACATTCTACGAGCAGTACTTC. Translated, it gives CASSHLSTFYEQYF.

The V call is TRBV7-8, the J call TRBJ1-5; no clear D gene. Germline lookup yields CDR1 SGHVS and CDR2 FQNEAQ. Trimming took off 1 base at V and 6 bases at J, with 7 bases between the two ends. The CDR3 contains 13 residues. For the CDR3, the DNA is TGTGCCAGCAGCTTAGATGGAAGTCAGCCCCAGCATTTT. Encoded protein: CASSLDGSQPQHF. The full variable domain, in which reference TRBV7-8 and TRBJ1-5 provide the parts outside the CDR3, is GAGVSQSPRYKVAKRGQDVALRCDPISGHVSLFWYQQALGQGPEFLTYFQNEAQLDKSGLPSDRFFAERPEGSVSTLKIQRTQQEDSAVYLCASSLDGSQPQHFGDGTRLSIL.

V and J are TRBV13 and TRBJ2-7; TRBD1 aligns across 9 bases. The CDR3 consists of 14 residues. The trim removed 2 bases at V and 5 bases at J, leaving 4 bases unmatched. Germline V CDR1 and CDR2: PRHDT, FYEKMQ (reference sequence). Here the CDR3 DNA reads TGTGCCAGCAGCTTAAACAGGGGGCAGAACGAGCAGTACTTC. It specifies CASSLNRGQNEQYF.

The V gene is TRBV27, the J gene TRBJ2-1; TRBD1 matches 10 bases. The length of the CDR3 is 15 residues. Germline V gives CDR1 MNHEY, CDR2 SMNVEV (reference sequence). V dropped 4 bases and J dropped 9; count of bases not matched to a gene: 9. CDR3 amino acids: CASSYSGTGEAEQFF. The CDR3 nucleotides are TGTGCCAGCAGTTACTCCGGGACAGGGGAGGCTGAGCAGTTCTTC.

The gene calls are TRBV29-1 and TRBJ2-7; 7 positions match TRBD1. The CDR3 contains 13 residues. The junction had 10 bases not matched to a gene; V was cut back by 6 bases and J by 5 bases. The germline gives CDR1 SQVTM, CDR2 ANQGSEA. CDR3 region: CSVSVQGPNEQYF. The CDR3 bases are TGCAGCGTGTCCGTACAGGGGCCCAACGAGCAGTACTTC.

The chain is built from TRBV12-3 or TRBV12-4 and TRBJ2-1; 7 bases are shared with TRBD1. Trimming removed 4 bases from V and 10 bases from J; junction bases left unmatched: 1. CDR3 length: 11 amino acids. CDR3: CASSYRGEQFF. The CDR3 DNA is TGTGCCAGCAGTTACAGGGGCGAGCAGTTCTTC.

This chain joins TRBV5-1 and TRBJ2-7; D call uncertain. The germline V gene has CDR1 SGHRS and CDR2 YFSETQ. Deletions cut 0 bases from V and 4 bases from J, with 11 bases between. The CDR3 runs to 14 residues. CDR3 amino acids: CASSLGSGTYEQYF. In DNA form, the CDR3 reads TGCGCCAGCAGCTTGGGATCCGGCACGTACGAGCAGTACTTC.

J is TRBJ1-1 and V is TRBV6-2 or TRBV6-3; no clear D. V lost 0 bases and J 0 bases, leaving 8 bases between the germline ends. Germline lookup yields CDR1 MNHEY and CDR2 SVGEGT. CDR3 length equals 15 residues. The CDR3 bases are TGTGCCAGCAGTTACTCCCGTTTTATGAACACTGAAGCTTTCTTT. Its translation: CASSYSRFMNTEAFF.

V usage is TRBV5-4 and J usage is TRBJ2-3; D is possibly TRBD1 or TRBD2 (5 bases each). V lost 3 bases and J 2 bases, leaving 13 bases between the germline ends. This CDR3 is 15 amino acids long. In germline, CDR1 is SGHNT, CDR2 YYREEE (reference sequence). This chain's CDR3 is CASSSTRGYTDTQYF. CDR3 DNA sequence: TGTGCCAGCAGCTCCACGAGGGGATACACAGATACGCAGTATTTT.

This rearrangement joins TRBV28 to TRBJ1-3; D unclear. Germline CDR1 MDHEN, CDR2 SYDVKM. V lost 6 bases and J 4 bases, leaving 13 bases between the germline ends. This CDR3 comprises 14 residues. CDR3 nucleotides: TGTGCCAGCAGCTTACTACCCGGGGGAAACACCATATATTTT. Translating gives CASSLLPGGNTIYF.

J is TRBJ2-7 and V is TRBV19, with D perhaps matching TRBD1 (6 bases). Deletions cut 5 bases from V and 6 bases from J, with 20 bases between. This CDR3 has 15 amino acids. From germline, CDR1 is LNHDA and CDR2 SQIVND (reference sequence). CDR3 DNA sequence: TGTGCCAGTAGTTCCACCACAGGGACATTGGGCGAGCAGTACTTC. Translation: CASSSTTGTLGEQYF.

CDR3 residues: CASSSGQGVNQPQHF. Here the CDR3 DNA reads TGTGCCAGCAGTTCCGGACAGGGCGTAAACCAGCCCCAGCATTTT. The chain joins TRBV6-5 to TRBJ1-5; 8 positions agree with TRBD1. The CDR3 covers 15 residues. V shed 4 bases and J 7 bases; nucleotides not matched to a gene: 9. CDR1 and CDR2 from the germline V gene are MNHEY and SVGAGI.